The 6 T cell receptor beta chains presented below share a single source sample, sequenced in a study of blood T cell repertoires in COVID-19. The method was immunoSEQ multiplex PCR; TCRdb's version includes in-frame clones alone and lacks a portion of them. The data show roughly 230,000 clones, roughly nine tenths seen once. Sequencing was performed on PBMCs or T cells enriched from blood (not recorded which). The source of these receptors is a young woman with acute COVID-19.

This clone was counted once. The gene calls are TRBV2 and TRBJ1-2; D uncertain. Germline V gene sequence: CDR1 SNHLY, CDR2 FYNNEI. V lost 6 bases to trimming and J lost 4 bases, with 6 bases between them. There are 11 residues in the CDR3. CDR3 bases: TGTGCCAGCAGCAAAGCCTATGGCTACACCTTC. Its translation: CASSKAYGYTF.

The gene calls are TRBV5-1 and TRBJ1-1; D is perhaps TRBD1 (6 bases). CDR3 size: 15 residues. The germline V gene has CDR1 SGHRS and CDR2 YFSETQ. The V end was cut by 0 bases, the J end by 0 bases, with 9 bases between. The CDR3 sequence: CASSLGRGMNTEAFF. The CDR3 DNA is TGCGCCAGCAGCTTGGGCAGGGGAATGAACACTGAAGCTTTCTTT.

The CDR3: CASSQRQGGTEAFF. CDR3 bases: TGCGCCAGCAGCCAGCGGCAGGGAGGCACTGAAGCTTTCTTT. The gene calls are TRBV4-1 and TRBJ1-1; TRBD1 is a possible D gene (5 bases). V was trimmed by 3 bases and J by 4 bases, leaving 12 bases between them. The CDR3 has 14 amino acids. Germline V gives CDR1 MGHRA, CDR2 YSYEKL.

J is TRBJ1-2 and V is TRBV5-4, with 7 bases that match TRBD1. Germline trimming cut 3 bases from V and 1 base from J; bases unmatched to any gene: 3. CDR3 size: 14 residues. Germline V CDR1 and CDR2: SGHNT, YYREEE (reference sequence). The CDR3 DNA follows: TGTGCCAGCAGCTGGGACAGAGATAACTATGGCTACACCTTC. This encodes CASSWDRDNYGYTF.

The chain joins TRBV5-8 to TRBJ1-4; D not certain. Trimming stripped 4 bases from V and 7 bases from J, with 2 bases between. From germline, CDR1 is SGHTS and CDR2 YDEGEE. The CDR3 loop spans 10 amino acids. Here the CDR3 reads CASSLEKLFF. CDR3 nucleotides: TGTGCCAGCAGCCTTGAAAAACTGTTTTTT. The complete variable domain, with remaining parts taken from reference TRBV5-8 and TRBJ1-4, reads EAGVTQSPTHLIKTRGQQATLRCSPISGHTSVYWYQQALGLGLQFLLWYDEGEERNRGNFPPRFSGRQFPNYSSELNVNALELEDSALYLCASSLEKLFFGSGTQLSVL.

The chain has TRBV6-5 and TRBJ1-2; TRBD1 agrees at 11 bases. V was pared by 5 bases and J by 6 bases, with 8 bases of the junction left unmatched. Germline V CDR1 and CDR2: MNHEY, SVGAGI. This CDR3 contains 15 residues. The CDR3 protein is CASSPTGTGGNGYTF. CDR3 bases: TGTGCCAGCAGTCCTACCGGGACAGGGGGAAATGGCTACACCTTC.